These 26 T cell receptor beta chains came from one sample sequenced in a study of blood T cell repertoires in COVID-19. Measured with immunoSEQ multiplex PCR; TCRdb has only the in-frame clones, and not every one. The sample lists under 100,000 clones; about 90% were seen once. Material: peripheral blood. The receptors originated from a human donor in a cohort sampled during active COVID-19.

The V call is TRBV10-2, the J call TRBJ2-1, with 9 bases aligning to TRBD2. This CDR3 spans 16 amino acids. The germline V gene has CDR1 WSHSY and CDR2 SAAADI. Unmatched junction bases numbered 14, after V lost 5 bases and J lost 9 bases. CDR3 protein: CASSSGTSNKEGEQFF. The CDR3 coding sequence is TGCGCCAGCAGTTCCGGGACTAGCAATAAAGAGGGTGAGCAGTTCTTC.

The rearrangement uses TRBV19 and TRBJ1-3, with D possibly matching TRBD1 (6 bases). The CDR3 loop spans 14 amino acids. Per germline, CDR1 LNHDA and CDR2 SQIVND (reference sequence). Trimming stripped 10 bases from V and 1 base from J, with 14 bases between. DNA of the CDR3: TGTGCCACAAAGGACAGAAGTTCTGGAAACACCATATATTTT. It yields the protein CATKDRSSGNTIYF.

In DNA form, the CDR3 reads TGTGCCAGCTCACCGGGCCACTCGGATCAGCCCCAGCATTTT. Protein sequence: CASSPGHSDQPQHF. The chain is built from TRBV18 and TRBJ1-5; no firm D call. V lost 3 bases, J lost 5 bases, and 11 bases lay in between. The CDR3 covers 14 residues. The germline CDR1 and CDR2 sequences are KGHSH and LQKENI.

The chain links TRBV11-2 to TRBJ1-1, with D unclear. Germline V gene data show CDR1 as SGHAT and CDR2 as FQNNGV. The germline V and J ends were trimmed by 7 bases and 4 bases, with 16 bases remaining between them. The CDR3 consists of 14 residues. Written as DNA, the CDR3 is TGTGCCAGCACCCCGGGATCCCGGACCACTGAAGCTTTCTTT. It is translated as CASTPGSRTTEAFF. The whole variable domain, filled in from reference TRBV11-2 and TRBJ1-1, reads EAGVAQSPRYKIIEKRQSVAFWCNPISGHATLYWYQQILGQGPKLLIQFQNNGVVDDSQLPKDRFSAERLKGVDSTLKIQPAKLEDSAVYLCASTPGSRTTEAFFGQGTRLTVV.

This chain connects TRBV5-1 to TRBJ2-3; D gene ambiguous. The CDR3 sequence is 15 residues long. CDR1 and CDR2 (germline): SGHRS, YFSETQ. V lost 0 bases, J lost 0 bases, and 8 bases lay in between. The CDR3 DNA follows: TGCGCCAGCAGCTTGGTTCGAACTAGCACAGATACGCAGTATTTT. Its protein is CASSLVRTSTDTQYF.

The chain links TRBV7-2 to TRBJ1-3; D unresolved. The CDR3 runs to 16 residues. The V and J ends lost 1 base and 3 bases respectively, with 13 bases between them. The V gene's germline CDR1 is SGHTA and CDR2 FQGNSA. CDR3 bases: TGTGCCAGCAGCTTAGTCTCCGCCATCTATGGAAACACCATATATTTT. Amino acids: CASSLVSAIYGNTIYF.

In this sample, this clone turned up a few times. The chain joins TRBV6-4 to TRBJ1-5; D is ambiguous. The CDR3 length is 13 residues. Trimming pared 6 bases from V and 0 bases from J, leaving 6 bases between. Germline V lookup: CDR1 MRHNA, CDR2 SNTAGT. The CDR3 DNA reads TGTGCCAGCAGCCGGGATAGCAATCAGCCCCAGCATTTT. Encoded protein: CASSRDSNQPQHF.

The V gene is TRBV9, the J gene TRBJ2-6, with D possibly TRBD1 on 5 matching bases. The CDR3 consists of 15 residues. V was cut by 5 bases and J by 0 bases, with 9 bases left in between. The germline V gene has CDR1 SGDLS and CDR2 YYNGEE. CDR3 bases: TGTGCCAGCAGTAGGGGCGACTCTGGGGCCAACGTCCTGACTTTC. This sequence encodes CASSRGDSGANVLTF.

The chain couples TRBV7-2 to TRBJ2-6; 8 bases line up with TRBD2. V trimming: 5 bases; J trimming: 4 bases; junction bases outside the gene matches: 7. Looked up from germline, CDR1 is SGHTA and CDR2 is FQGNSA. The CDR3 sequence is 16 residues long. CDR3 loop: CASSPRGGFGANVLTF. The CDR3 nucleotides read TGTGCCAGCAGCCCCCGGGGGGGGTTCGGGGCCAACGTCCTGACTTTC. The variable domain in full, completed from reference TRBV7-2 and TRBJ2-6, reads GAGVSQSPSNKVTEKGKDVELRCDPISGHTALYWYRQSLGQGLEFLIYFQGNSAPDKSGLPSDRFSAERTGGSVSTLTIQRTQQEDSAVYLCASSPRGGFGANVLTFGAGSRLTVL.

This CDR3 reads CAGRDRGRNTEAFF. DNA of the CDR3: TGTGCCGGGAGGGACAGGGGGAGGAACACTGAAGCTTTCTTT. The gene calls are TRBV28 and TRBJ1-1; TRBD1 matches 11 bases. Germline loops: CDR1 MDHEN, CDR2 SYDVKM. V lost 11 bases, J lost 1 base, and 6 bases stayed unmatched. The CDR3 is 14 amino acids.

The genes are TRBV3-1 (or the pseudogene TRBV3-2) and TRBJ2-2, with 8 bases that match TRBD1. V lost 0 bases and J lost 5; bases outside the gene matches: 5. The CDR3 length is 16 residues. Germline assignment: CDR1 LGHDT and CDR2 YNNKEL (reference sequence). DNA for the CDR3: TGTGCCAGCAGCCAAGATGAGAGACAGGGGACCGGGGAGCTGTTTTTT. This gives the protein CASSQDERQGTGELFF.

The chain joins TRBV27 to TRBJ1-5, with a tentative D call TRBD1 (5 bases). This CDR3 has 15 amino acids. Germline V lookup: CDR1 MNHEY, CDR2 SMNVEV (reference sequence). Trimming shortened V by 6 bases and J by 3 bases, and 15 bases separated the two germline ends. CDR3 loop: CASRPQGIFNQPQHF. The CDR3 nucleotides are TGTGCCAGCAGACCCCAGGGAATCTTCAATCAGCCCCAGCATTTT.

The J gene is TRBJ2-1, the V gene TRBV4-2; the match to TRBD2 covers 9 bases. J lost 4 bases, V lost 1 base, and 8 bases had no gene match. The CDR3 spans 17 residues. Germline values: CDR1 LGHNA, CDR2 YNFKEQ. The CDR3 DNA sequence: TGTGCCAGCAGCCAAGTCGTGGGCGGGGGGGTTTACAATGAGCAGTTCTTC. This codes for CASSQVVGGGVYNEQFF.

The chain has TRBV9 and TRBJ2-7, with 7 bases lining up with TRBD1. The V segment lost 3 bases and the J segment 5 bases; nucleotides outside the gene matches: 8. The CDR3 runs 14 residues. CDR1 is SGDLS, CDR2 YYNGEE, per germline. CDR3 region: CASSAQGVSDEQYF. The CDR3 DNA reads TGTGCCAGCAGCGCTCAGGGGGTATCGGACGAGCAGTACTTC.

This chain uses TRBV5-1 with TRBJ1-3, with TRBD1 matching over 7 bases. CDR3 length: 16 amino acids. Germline CDR1 SGHRS, CDR2 YFSETQ. After removal of 0 bases from V and 8 bases from J, the junction contained 11 bases not matched to a gene. CDR3 protein: CASSLGSTTGADTIYF. The CDR3 DNA is TGCGCCAGCAGCTTGGGGAGCACAACAGGGGCCGACACCATATATTTT. Drawing the rest from reference TRBV5-1 and TRBJ1-3, the complete variable domain is KAGVTQTPRYLIKTRGQQVTLSCSPISGHRSVSWYQQTPGQGLQFLFEYFSETQRNKGNFPGRFSGRQFSNSRSEMNVSTLELGDSALYLCASSLGSTTGADTIYFGEGSWLTVV.

The gene calls are TRBV2 and TRBJ1-2; perhaps TRBD1 as D (5 bases). Germline V gene lookup returns CDR1 SNHLY and CDR2 FYNNEI. This CDR3 region has 11 residues. V was trimmed by 8 bases and J by 8 bases, leaving 12 bases between them. DNA of the CDR3: TGTGCCAGCCGTGGGGGGGAAGGCTACACCTTC. Translating gives CASRGGEGYTF.

The rearrangement uses TRBV7-2 and TRBJ2-1, with 10 bases lining up with TRBD2. The V and J ends lost 5 bases and 5 bases, in that order; junction bases with no gene match: 12. This CDR3 region has 17 residues. CDR1 is SGHTA and CDR2 is FQGNSA in the germline V gene. The CDR3 protein is CASSRQPSGGADNEQFF. The CDR3, as DNA: TGTGCCAGCAGCCGCCAACCCAGCGGGGGGGCTGACAATGAGCAGTTCTTC.

This clone showed up just a few times. The CDR3 coding sequence is TGTGCCAGCAGTTTATGGGCAGGGCCCTTTCGCGGCAATCAGCCCCAGCATTTT. It translates to CASSLWAGPFRGNQPQHF. The chain employs TRBV27 and TRBJ1-5; the D gene is possibly TRBD1 (5 bases). The CDR3 runs 18 residues. V gave up 1 base and J gave up 2 bases, with 18 bases separating them. Germline V gives CDR1 MNHEY, CDR2 SMNVEV (reference sequence).

The CDR3 bases are TGTGCCAGCAGCCGGGGACAGGGGCTCGGGACTGAAGCTTTCTTT. Translating it yields CASSRGQGLGTEAFF. The rearrangement links TRBV5-4 to TRBJ1-1; 10 nucleotides line up with TRBD1. CDR3 length: 15 residues. In germline, CDR1 is SGHNT, CDR2 YYREEE (reference sequence). V shed 4 bases, J shed 5 bases, and the junction held 8 bases outside the gene matches.

The J gene is TRBJ1-2, the V gene TRBV6-5; D is perhaps TRBD1 (5 bases). Trimming cost V 2 bases and J 3 bases, with 13 bases left between them. The CDR3 is 15 residues long. Per germline, CDR1 MNHEY and CDR2 SVGAGI. The CDR3 DNA reads TGTGCCAGCAGTTACGCCCCATGGGGCGACTATGGCTACACCTTC. This encodes CASSYAPWGDYGYTF.

The J gene is TRBJ2-3, the V gene TRBV6-5; 7 bases agree with TRBD2. This CDR3 is built from 13 residues. Per germline, CDR1 MNHEY and CDR2 SVGAGI. J gave up 4 bases and V 6 bases, and 4 bases lay outside the gene matches. Written as DNA, the CDR3 is TGTGCCAGCAGGGGAGGGACCGCAGATACGCAGTATTTT. This codes for CASRGGTADTQYF.

The chain employs TRBV29-1 and TRBJ1-2; tentative D call: TRBD1 (6 bases). The CDR3 totals 13 residues. V dropped 7 bases and J dropped 3 bases, with 15 bases sitting between them. The germline V gene encodes CDR1 SQVTM and CDR2 ANQGSEA. The CDR3 DNA sequence: TGCAGCGCGCGACAGGTGTTAGACTATGGCTACACCTTC. This codes for CSARQVLDYGYTF.

V and J are TRBV12-3 or TRBV12-4 and TRBJ1-5, with a weak D call TRBD1 (5 bases). The CDR3 is 13 residues long. V was trimmed by 3 bases and J by 6 bases, leaving 9 bases between them. CDR3 in DNA: TGTGCCAGCAGTTTTTGGGGGGGTCAGCCCCAGCATTTT. It codes for CASSFWGGQPQHF.

The chain employs TRBV6-5 and TRBJ2-7; D might be TRBD2 (6 bases). The CDR3 totals 13 residues. Germline lookup yields CDR1 MNHEY and CDR2 SVGAGI. Trimming removed 6 bases at V and 2 bases at J, with 11 bases between. CDR3 sequence: CASSPGLTYEQYF. The CDR3 DNA sequence: TGTGCCAGCAGCCCGGGACTTACCTACGAGCAGTACTTC.

In DNA, the CDR3 is TGTGCCAGCAGTGAACAGGGAAGCACCGGGGAGCTGTTTTTT. Amino acids: CASSEQGSTGELFF. The chain carries TRBV28 and TRBJ2-2; a possible D gene is TRBD1 (6 bases). The CDR3 runs 14 residues. From germline, CDR1 is MDHEN and CDR2 SYDVKM. V shed 5 bases and J shed 4 bases, with 11 bases lying between them. The entire variable domain, with the rest obtained from reference TRBV28 and TRBJ2-2, is as follows: DVKVTQSSRYLVKRTGEKVFLECVQDMDHENMFWYRQDPGLGLRLIYFSYDVKMKEKGDIPEGYSVSREKKERFSLILESASTNQTSMYLCASSEQGSTGELFFGEGSRLTVL.

The chain couples TRBV6-2 or TRBV6-3 to TRBJ2-1, with 8 positions matching TRBD2. Germline V gene data show CDR1 as MNHEY and CDR2 as SVGEGT. V lost 6 bases and J lost 7; bases outside the gene matches: 5. There are 13 residues in the CDR3. This CDR3 reads CASSGGARNEQFF. The DNA of the CDR3 is TGTGCCAGCAGCGGGGGGGCAAGAAATGAGCAGTTCTTC.